Listed below are T cell receptor beta chains from one sample, sequenced in a study of T cell changes during pregnancy in multiple sclerosis. Libraries were prepared by immunoSEQ multiplex PCR; TCRdb keeps only in-frame clonotypes and omits some of them. The profile shows 50,000 to 65,000 clones, about 96% of them singletons. The material was CD8+ T cells from peripheral blood mononuclear cells, obtained after pregnancy. The receptor source for this set is a female donor with multiple sclerosis, enrolled in a pregnancy study. The CDR3 runs from the conserved cysteine through the conserved F or W. Each record gives: clone size, J gene, CDR3 length, V gene, D gene, CDR3 DNA, CDR3 protein. The D gene is left open where the match is weak. Rows give clone size only sometimes, using once, few, many, or a class for an expanded clone.

>NA|TRBJ2-7|14|TRBV7-9|TRBD2
TGTGCCAGCAGCTTAGGATCCGGGGGGGACGAGCAGTACTTC
CASSLGSGGDEQYF
>NA|TRBJ2-1|17|TRBV9|NA
TGTGCCAGCAGCGTAGTACTGGAGGAGGGCCTTTTTGGTGAGCAGTTCTTC
CASSVVLEEGLFGEQFF
>NA|TRBJ2-3|16|TRBV28|TRBD1
TGTGCCAGCAGTTTATTCTCCGGGACAGGGGAAGATACGCAGTATTTT
CASSLFSGTGEDTQYF
>NA|TRBJ1-2|14|TRBV27|NA
TGTGCCAGCAGTCCACAGTCCAGGCACTGGGGCTACACCTTC
CASSPQSRHWGYTF
>NA|TRBJ2-1|16|TRBV28|TRBD2
TGTGCCAGCAGTTTTTCGATCAGCGGGAGGGCGTATGAGCAGTTCTTC
CASSFSISGRAYEQFF
>NA|TRBJ2-3|15|TRBV7-6|TRBD1
TGTGCCAGCAGCTTAGTTTCAGGGGGCGAAGATACGCAGTATTTT
CASSLVSGGEDTQYF
>NA|TRBJ2-7|14|TRBV9|NA
TGTGCCAGCAGCGTACAGGGTACCTCCTACGAGCAGTACTTC
CASSVQGTSYEQYF
>NA|TRBJ2-5|13|TRBV19|NA
TGTGCCAGCGGGACTCTCCTGGCGGAGACCCAGTACTTC
CASGTLLAETQYF
>NA|TRBJ2-1|15|TRBV19|TRBD1
TGTGCCAGTAGTATAGGCGACAGGGGGATAAATGAGCAGTTCTTC
CASSIGDRGINEQFF
>NA|TRBJ1-2|15|TRBV6-6|NA
TGTGCCAGCAGTTACGGGACCGGGACACCCTATGGCTACACCTTC
CASSYGTGTPYGYTF
>few|TRBJ2-4|15|TRBV7-8|NA
TGTGCCAGCAGCTTAGCGCCGGGGCCAGGGGACATTCAGTACTTC
CASSLAPGPGDIQYF
>NA|TRBJ2-5|14|TRBV7-3|NA
TGTGCCAGCAGCCAGGGAATATTCCAAGAGACCCAGTACTTC
CASSQGIFQETQYF
>NA|TRBJ2-7|14|TRBV27|TRBD1
TGTGCCAGCAGTTTGACAGGGGGTGCCTACGAGCAGTACTTC
CASSLTGGAYEQYF
>NA|TRBJ2-7|15|TRBV11-2|NA
TGTGCCAGCAGCCAAACTAGTGGGTTTTTCTACGAGCAGTACTTC
CASSQTSGFFYEQYF
>once|TRBJ1-3|18|TRBV5-4|NA
TGTGCCAGCAGCTTGGAGGGGGTGGGCAGACTCTCTGGAAACACCATATATTTT
CASSLEGVGRLSGNTIYF
>NA|TRBJ2-5|13|TRBV27|NA
TGTGCCAGCAGTTTCTCACTCCAAGAGACCCAGTACTTC
CASSFSLQETQYF
>NA|TRBJ2-7|14|TRBV6-1|NA
TGTGCCAGCAGTGCGGAAGACACCTTGTACGAGCAGTACTTC
CASSAEDTLYEQYF
>NA|TRBJ2-1|17|TRBV2|TRBD2
TGTGCCAGTTTCGACGCGGGGGGCCTCAATCGGTACAATGAGCAGTTCTTC
CASFDAGGLNRYNEQFF
>NA|TRBJ2-1|14|TRBV27|NA
TGTGCCAGCAGTTTAGCAGGGGCCCACAATGAGCAGTTCTTC
CASSLAGAHNEQFF
>NA|TRBJ2-7|14|TRBV6-6|TRBD1
TGTGCCAGCAACTATATGACAGGGGGCTACGAGCAGTACTTC
CASNYMTGGYEQYF
>NA|TRBJ2-1|18|TRBV15|TRBD2
TGTGCCACCAGCGTGCACACTAGCGGAGAATTCTCCTACAATGAGCAGTTCTTC
CATSVHTSGEFSYNEQFF
>NA|TRBJ2-3|14|TRBV4-1|NA
TGCGCCAGCAGCCAAGATGGTGGCCCAGATACGCAGTATTTT
CASSQDGGPDTQYF
>NA|TRBJ2-1|14|TRBV6-4|TRBD2
TGTGCCAGCAGTACTAGCGGGAGGGCCGATGAGCAGTTCTTC
CASSTSGRADEQFF
>NA|TRBJ2-1|16|TRBV6-6|TRBD2
TGTGCCAGCAGTTACTCGACGGGAGGGCCCCATTTTCGGCAGTTCTTC
CASSYSTGGPHFRQFF
>once|TRBJ2-2|14|TRBV27|TRBD2
TGTGCCAGCATAAGCGGGAGTTTCAGCGGGGAGCTGTTTTTT
CASISGSFSGELFF
>NA|TRBJ2-7|15|TRBV5-6|NA
TGTGCCAGCAGCTTGGCCGGGGAGAGCTCCTACGAGCAGTACTTC
CASSLAGESSYEQYF
>NA|TRBJ2-2|16|TRBV19|TRBD2
TGTGCCAGTTACCCCTGGCGGGAGGGTGGGACCGGGGAGCTGTTTTTT
CASYPWREGGTGELFF
>NA|TRBJ2-1|13|TRBV6-5|TRBD1
TGTGCCAGCAGTTACAAGGGGGCAAATGAGCAGTTCTTC
CASSYKGANEQFF
>NA|TRBJ2-2|12|TRBV28|NA
TGTGCCAGCCGTGGAGTGGCCGGGGAGCTGTTTTTT
CASRGVAGELFF
>NA|TRBJ2-1|14|TRBV6-4|TRBD1
TGTGCCATGGTGACAGGGGGCTCCTACAATGAGCAGTTCTTC
CAMVTGGSYNEQFF
>NA|TRBJ2-4|16|TRBV9|TRBD1
TGTGCCAGCAGCGGTACAGGGGACCAAGCCAAAAACATTCAGTACTTC
CASSGTGDQAKNIQYF
>NA|TRBJ2-7|15|TRBV28|TRBD1
TGTGCCAGCAGTTTAGGGACAGGTCCCTTTTTTGAGCAGTACTTC
CASSLGTGPFFEQYF
>NA|TRBJ1-1|14|TRBV5-1|TRBD1
TGCGCCAGCAGCTTGGCAGGGGGCGTCACTGAAGCTTTCTTT
CASSLAGGVTEAFF
>NA|TRBJ1-2|14|TRBV27|NA
TGTGCCAGCAGTTTACAACAGGGTGTCGATGGCTACACCTTC
CASSLQQGVDGYTF
>NA|TRBJ2-1|16|TRBV7-2|NA
TGTGCCAGCAGCCCTAGACTAACCGGTCCCTACAATGAGCAGTTCTTC
CASSPRLTGPYNEQFF
>NA|TRBJ2-7|14|TRBV7-9|TRBD1
TGTGCCAGCAGCTCCCCGGACAGGCAAGACGAGCAGTACTTC
CASSSPDRQDEQYF
>NA|TRBJ2-7|12|TRBV9|NA
TGTGCCAGCAGCGCCTTTACCGGCGAGCAGTACTTC
CASSAFTGEQYF
>NA|TRBJ1-2|13|TRBV9|NA
TGTGCCAGCATCGACAGTTCAAGGTACGGCTACACCTTC
CASIDSSRYGYTF
>NA|TRBJ2-1|13|TRBV4-2|NA
TGTGCCAGCAGCCAAGATATATTGACAGAGCAGTTCTTC
CASSQDILTEQFF
>NA|TRBJ2-1|15|TRBV28|TRBD2
TGTGCCAGCAGAAAGGGACTAGCGGATTACAATGAGCAGTTCTTC
CASRKGLADYNEQFF
>NA|TRBJ1-1|19|TRBV28|TRBD1
TGTGCCAGCAGTTTGGAGACAGGGACCACCCCTCTAATGAACACTGAAGCTTTCTTT
CASSLETGTTPLMNTEAFF
>NA|TRBJ2-7|15|TRBV5-1|TRBD2
TGCGCCAGCAGCTTAGCCTCTAGCGGAATCTACGAGCAGTACTTC
CASSLASSGIYEQYF
>NA|TRBJ2-7|14|TRBV19|TRBD1
TGTGCCAGTAGTAGCAGACAGGGAGCGAACGAGCAGTACTTC
CASSSRQGANEQYF
>NA|TRBJ1-1|13|TRBV9|TRBD1
TGTGCCAGCAGCTTATCAGGGGGGACTGAAGCTTTCTTT
CASSLSGGTEAFF
>NA|TRBJ2-7|13|TRBV4-1|NA
TGCGCCAGCAGCCATATCTACACCGGGGAGCAGTACTTC
CASSHIYTGEQYF
>NA|TRBJ1-5|15|TRBV4-1|NA
TGCGCCAGCAGCGAAAGGGCAGGGAGCAATCAGCCCCAGCATTTT
CASSERAGSNQPQHF
>NA|TRBJ2-7|13|TRBV27|NA
TGTGCCAGCAGTTTTAGCGCCTCCTACGAGCAGTACTTC
CASSFSASYEQYF